A selection of T cell receptor beta chains follows, all from one sample in a study of shared T cell receptors in the human thymus. Repertoires were generated with immunoSEQ multiplex PCR, while TCRdb's copy carries only in-frame clones and drops some. The repertoire holds around 68,000 clones, 90% to 95% seen once, with about 0.03% in the top ten. Input material: thymocytes. These receptors all come from a human donor. Both conserved end residues are part of each CDR3. Fields, in order: J gene, V gene, CDR3 protein.

>TRBJ1-4|TRBV7-2
CASSFLGQATNEKLFF
>TRBJ2-7|TRBV5-4
CASSLWKRGTPRTYEQYF
>TRBJ1-1|TRBV30
CAWSVPQGAGTEAFF
>TRBJ1-1|TRBV11-2
CASSQNRDDNTEAFF
>TRBJ2-2|TRBV6-1
CASRGKGGELFF
>TRBJ1-3|TRBV5-6
CASSGGRETRYTIYF
>TRBJ2-5|TRBV28
CASSPQGTSGERVGKTQYF
>TRBJ2-2|TRBV7-3
CASSLTLGSRVGTGELFF
>TRBJ2-4|TRBV5-1
CASSPRQGLAKNIQYF
>TRBJ2-7|TRBV7-3
CASSLLARGITYEQYF
>TRBJ2-2|TRBV7-6
CASSLARHSRTNTGELFF
>TRBJ2-7|TRBV5-4
CASSVSGTRAFEQYF
>TRBJ1-3|TRBV7-5
CARSFLIVVDRYSGNTIYF
>TRBJ1-5|TRBV19
CASSIKNRGGNQPQHF
>TRBJ1-2|TRBV11-2
CASSLTNSRANYGYTF
>TRBJ2-3|TRBV13
CASSLRSSGGPTRGTDTQYF
>TRBJ2-1|TRBV5-1
CASSLPRTPDNEQFF
>TRBJ2-7|TRBV4-3
CASSQGDRDSSYEQYF
>TRBJ1-5|TRBV6-1
CASSEASGSVLSNQPQHF
>TRBJ2-1|TRBV7-3
CASSALTGPFNEQFF
>TRBJ1-3|TRBV7-3
CASSSMDAREGNTIYF
>TRBJ1-4|TRBV10-3
CAISGNRATGFSDEKLFF
>TRBJ2-1|TRBV4-3
CASSQGLAGVYNEQFF
>TRBJ1-1|TRBV7-3
CASSSSVHGEAFF
>TRBJ2-1|TRBV7-3
CASSPQRGTGAYNEQFF
>TRBJ1-2|TRBV27
CATSRDLHNYGYTF
>TRBJ2-3|TRBV7-2
CASTQEASVNRGTDTQYF
>TRBJ1-1|TRBV2
CASSEAQGEDTEAFF
>TRBJ2-4|TRBV4-3
CASSQVDRGPKNIQYF
>TRBJ1-1|TRBV6-4
CASSKSLNTEAFF
>TRBJ1-3|TRBV4-3
CASSQDTQRGRSGNTIYF
>TRBJ1-2|TRBV27
CASRRKLTGEDGYTF
>TRBJ2-1|TRBV14
CASSDYQGLAGGENEQFF
>TRBJ2-7|TRBV13
CASSLGAGLPGSYEQYF
>TRBJ2-3|TRBV14
CASSQVSPGEGKHTDTQYF
>TRBJ1-2|TRBV6-1
CASSELMTEVAYGYTF
>TRBJ1-2|TRBV9
CASRLGQSGYTF
>TRBJ2-5|TRBV7-2
CASSPRTSGGETQYF
>TRBJ2-1|TRBV5-8
CASSRCSTGGISYNEQFF
>TRBJ1-4|TRBV14
CASSQADGGGATNEKLFF
>TRBJ2-3|TRBV28
CASEGADRGTDTQYF
>TRBJ1-6|TRBV5-4
CASTEGLTDSPVTLHF
>TRBJ1-5|TRBV14
CASSRQGSETPQHF
>TRBJ1-3|TRBV19
CASTVDRDAGNTIYF
>TRBJ2-7|TRBV2
CASRALRTPSSYEQYF
>TRBJ2-2|TRBV9
CASSVGDVRWTGELFF
>TRBJ1-5|TRBV4-1
CASSQYAGGNQPQHF
>TRBJ1-4|TRBV7-9
CASSLGGWADNEKLFF
>TRBJ2-4|TRBV1
CTSSLQTVKNIQYF
>TRBJ2-7|TRBV6-1
CASSVGQTYEQYF
>TRBJ2-7|TRBV27
CASSFGGPSYEQYF
>TRBJ1-1|TRBV14
CASSQDRGVGTEAFF
>TRBJ2-3|TRBV2
CARPLAGVLYF